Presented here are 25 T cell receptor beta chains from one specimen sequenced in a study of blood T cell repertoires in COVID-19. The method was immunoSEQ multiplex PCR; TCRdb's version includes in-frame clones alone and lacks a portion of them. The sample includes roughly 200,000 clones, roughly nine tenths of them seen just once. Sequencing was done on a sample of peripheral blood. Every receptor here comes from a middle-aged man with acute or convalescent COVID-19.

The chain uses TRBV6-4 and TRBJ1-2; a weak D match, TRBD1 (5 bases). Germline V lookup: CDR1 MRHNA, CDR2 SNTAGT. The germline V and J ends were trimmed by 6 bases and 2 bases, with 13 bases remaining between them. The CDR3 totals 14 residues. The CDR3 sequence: CASRVNQGNYGYTF. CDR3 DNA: TGTGCCAGCAGAGTTAATCAGGGAAACTATGGCTACACCTTC.

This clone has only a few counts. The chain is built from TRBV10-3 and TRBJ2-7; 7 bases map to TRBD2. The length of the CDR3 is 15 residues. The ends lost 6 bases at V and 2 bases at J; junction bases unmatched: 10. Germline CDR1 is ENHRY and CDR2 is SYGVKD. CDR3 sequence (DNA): TGTGCCATCAGCGGACGGGGGGACTTAACCTACGAGCAGTACTTC. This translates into CAISGRGDLTYEQYF.

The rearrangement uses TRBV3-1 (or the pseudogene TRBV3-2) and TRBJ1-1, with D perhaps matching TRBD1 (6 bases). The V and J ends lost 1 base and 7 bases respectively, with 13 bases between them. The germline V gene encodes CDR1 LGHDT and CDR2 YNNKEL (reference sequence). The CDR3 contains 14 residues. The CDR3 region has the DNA TGTGCCAGCAGCCAAGTTACGGGCAGGGGTGAAGCTTTCTTT. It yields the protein CASSQVTGRGEAFF.

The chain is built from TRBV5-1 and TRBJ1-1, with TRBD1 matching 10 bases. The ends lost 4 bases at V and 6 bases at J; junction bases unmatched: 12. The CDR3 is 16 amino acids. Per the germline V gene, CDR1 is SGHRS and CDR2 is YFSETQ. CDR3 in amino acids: CASSPTGGDYRPEAFF. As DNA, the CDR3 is TGCGCCAGCAGCCCGACAGGGGGCGATTATCGACCTGAAGCTTTCTTT. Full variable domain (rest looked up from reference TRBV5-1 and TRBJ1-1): KAGVTQTPRYLIKTRGQQVTLSCSPISGHRSVSWYQQTPGQGLQFLFEYFSETQRNKGNFPGRFSGRQFSNSRSEMNVSTLELGDSALYLCASSPTGGDYRPEAFFGQGTRLTVV.

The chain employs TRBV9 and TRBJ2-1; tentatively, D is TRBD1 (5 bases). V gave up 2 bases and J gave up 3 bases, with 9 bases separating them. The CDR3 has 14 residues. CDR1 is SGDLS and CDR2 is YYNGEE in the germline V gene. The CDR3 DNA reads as TGTGCCAGCAGCGTTACAGGTTTCTACAATGAGCAGTTCTTC. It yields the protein CASSVTGFYNEQFF.

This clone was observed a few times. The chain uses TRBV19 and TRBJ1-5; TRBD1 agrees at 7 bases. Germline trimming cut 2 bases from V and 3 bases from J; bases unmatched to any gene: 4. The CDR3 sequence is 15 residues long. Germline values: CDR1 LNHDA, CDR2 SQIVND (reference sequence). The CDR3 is CASSILDRDNQPQHF. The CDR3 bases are TGTGCCAGTAGTATACTAGACAGGGACAATCAGCCCCAGCATTTT.

In DNA, the CDR3 is TGTGCCAGTAGGGACAGAAGCACAGATACGCAGTATTTT. Translating gives CASRDRSTDTQYF. The chain has TRBV19 and TRBJ2-3, with TRBD1 as a possible D gene (6 bases). Looked up from germline, CDR1 is LNHDA and CDR2 is SQIVND (reference sequence). CDR3 length: 13 amino acids. V lost 6 bases to trimming and J lost 0 bases, with 7 bases between them.

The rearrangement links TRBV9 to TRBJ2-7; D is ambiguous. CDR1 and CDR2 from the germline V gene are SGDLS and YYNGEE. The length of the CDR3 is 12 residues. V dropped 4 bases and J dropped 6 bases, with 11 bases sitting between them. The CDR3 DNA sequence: TGTGCCAGCAGCCCCCGTGAGGTCGAGCAGTACTTC. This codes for CASSPREVEQYF.

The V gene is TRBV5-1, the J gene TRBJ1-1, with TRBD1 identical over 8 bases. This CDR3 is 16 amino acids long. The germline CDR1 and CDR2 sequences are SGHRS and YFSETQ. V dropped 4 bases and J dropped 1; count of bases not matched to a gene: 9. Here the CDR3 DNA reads TGCGCCAGCAGCCGTCTCTACAGGGGGAGGAACACTGAAGCTTTCTTT. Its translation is CASSRLYRGRNTEAFF.

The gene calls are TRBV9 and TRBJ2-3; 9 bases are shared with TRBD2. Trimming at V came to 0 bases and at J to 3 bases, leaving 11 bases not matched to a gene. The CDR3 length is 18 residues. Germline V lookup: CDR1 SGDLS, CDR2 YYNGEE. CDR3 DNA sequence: TGTGCCAGCAGCGTAGGTAGTAGCGGGGGCCCGGAGACAGATACGCAGTATTTT. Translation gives CASSVGSSGGPETDTQYF.

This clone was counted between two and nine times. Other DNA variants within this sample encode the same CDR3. CDR3 amino acids: CASSLQETQYF. DNA for the CDR3: TGCGCCAGCAGCCTCCAAGAGACCCAGTACTTC. This sequence joins TRBV5-1 and TRBJ2-5; no reliable D call. CDR3 length: 11 residues. In germline, CDR1 is SGHRS, CDR2 YFSETQ. V lost 4 bases, J lost 1 base, and 2 bases lay in between.

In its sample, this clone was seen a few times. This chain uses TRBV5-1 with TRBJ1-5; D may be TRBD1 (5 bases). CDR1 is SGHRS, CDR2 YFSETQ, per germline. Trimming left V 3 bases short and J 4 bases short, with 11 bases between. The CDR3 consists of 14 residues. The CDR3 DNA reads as TGCGCCAGCAGCTACCTGGGGGGGAATCAGCCCCAGCATTTT. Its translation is CASSYLGGNQPQHF.

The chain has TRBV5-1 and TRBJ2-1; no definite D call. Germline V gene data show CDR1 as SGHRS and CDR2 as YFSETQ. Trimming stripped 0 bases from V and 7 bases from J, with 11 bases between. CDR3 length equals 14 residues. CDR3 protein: CASSLVAGTNEQFF. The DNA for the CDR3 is TGCGCCAGCAGCTTGGTGGCAGGAACTAATGAGCAGTTCTTC.

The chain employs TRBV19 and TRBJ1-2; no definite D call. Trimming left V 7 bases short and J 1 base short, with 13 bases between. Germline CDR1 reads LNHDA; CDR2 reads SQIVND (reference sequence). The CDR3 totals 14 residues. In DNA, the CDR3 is TGTGCCAGTAAACCGGTTCGGGGTAACTATGGCTACACCTTC. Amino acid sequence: CASKPVRGNYGYTF.

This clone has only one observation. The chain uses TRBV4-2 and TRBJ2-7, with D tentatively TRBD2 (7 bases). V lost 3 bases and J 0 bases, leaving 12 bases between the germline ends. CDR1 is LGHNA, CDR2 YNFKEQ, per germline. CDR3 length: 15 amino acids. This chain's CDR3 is CASSQGGLNSYEQYF. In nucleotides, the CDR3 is TGTGCCAGCAGCCAGGGGGGGCTGAACTCCTACGAGCAGTACTTC.

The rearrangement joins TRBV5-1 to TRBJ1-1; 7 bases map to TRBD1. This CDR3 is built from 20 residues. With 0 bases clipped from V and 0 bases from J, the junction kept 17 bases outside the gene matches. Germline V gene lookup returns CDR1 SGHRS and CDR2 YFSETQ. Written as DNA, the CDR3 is TGCGCCAGCAGCTTGGTAGGGATAGGGGGCCGGAGATCCATGAACACTGAAGCTTTCTTT. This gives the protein CASSLVGIGGRRSMNTEAFF.

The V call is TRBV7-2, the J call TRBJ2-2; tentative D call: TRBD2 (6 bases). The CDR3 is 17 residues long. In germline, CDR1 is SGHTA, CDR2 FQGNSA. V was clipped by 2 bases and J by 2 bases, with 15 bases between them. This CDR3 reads CASSLPLGGDNTGELFF. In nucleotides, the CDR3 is TGTGCCAGCAGCTTACCCCTCGGGGGAGATAACACCGGGGAGCTGTTTTTT.

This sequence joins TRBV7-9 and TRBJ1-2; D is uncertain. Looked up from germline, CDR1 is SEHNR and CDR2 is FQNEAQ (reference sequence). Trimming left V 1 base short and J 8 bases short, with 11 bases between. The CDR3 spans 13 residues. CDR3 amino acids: CASSLDREGGYTF. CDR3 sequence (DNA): TGTGCCAGCAGCTTAGACAGAGAGGGCGGCTACACCTTC. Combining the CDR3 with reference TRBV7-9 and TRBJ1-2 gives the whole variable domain DTGVSQNPRHKITKRGQNVTFRCDPISEHNRLYWYRQTLGQGPEFLTYFQNEAQLEKSRLLSDRFSAERPKGSFSTLEIQRTEQGDSAMYLCASSLDREGGYTFGSGTRLTVV.

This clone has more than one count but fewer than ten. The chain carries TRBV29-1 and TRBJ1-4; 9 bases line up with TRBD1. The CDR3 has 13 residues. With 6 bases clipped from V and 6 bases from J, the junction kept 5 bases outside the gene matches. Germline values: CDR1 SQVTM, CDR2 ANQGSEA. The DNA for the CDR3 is TGCAGCGTCGGGACAGGGAGGGATGAAAAACTGTTTTTT. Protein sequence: CSVGTGRDEKLFF. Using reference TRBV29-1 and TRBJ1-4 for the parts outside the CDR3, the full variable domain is SAVISQKPSRDICQRGTSLTIQCQVDSQVTMMFWYRQQPGQSLTLIATANQGSEATYESGFVIDKFPISRPNLTFSTLTVSNMSPEDSSIYLCSVGTGRDEKLFFGSGTQLSVL.

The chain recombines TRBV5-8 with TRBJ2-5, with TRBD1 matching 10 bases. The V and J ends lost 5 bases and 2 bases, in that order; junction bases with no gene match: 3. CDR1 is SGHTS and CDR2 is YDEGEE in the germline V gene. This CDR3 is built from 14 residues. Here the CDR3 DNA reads TGTGCCAGCAGTCGGGACAGGGGTCAAGAGACCCAGTACTTC. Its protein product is CASSRDRGQETQYF.

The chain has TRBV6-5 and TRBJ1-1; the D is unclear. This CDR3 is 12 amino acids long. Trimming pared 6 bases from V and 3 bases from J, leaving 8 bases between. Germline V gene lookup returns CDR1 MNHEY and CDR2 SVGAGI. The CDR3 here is CASRNRDTEAFF. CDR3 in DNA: TGTGCCAGCAGGAACAGAGACACTGAAGCTTTCTTT.

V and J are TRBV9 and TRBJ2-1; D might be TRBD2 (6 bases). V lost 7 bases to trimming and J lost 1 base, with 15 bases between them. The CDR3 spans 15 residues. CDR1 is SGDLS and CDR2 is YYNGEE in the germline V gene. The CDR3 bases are TGTGCCAGCTCTCGCGGGACTCCGTCCTACAATGAGCAGTTCTTC. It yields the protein CASSRGTPSYNEQFF.

This CDR3 is CASSVSGESSYNEQFF. For the CDR3, the DNA is TGTGCCAGCAGCGTCAGCGGAGAGAGCTCCTACAATGAGCAGTTCTTC. The V gene is TRBV9, the J gene TRBJ2-1, with D perhaps TRBD2 (5 bases). Trimming stripped 2 bases from V and 0 bases from J, with 12 bases between. Germline V lookup: CDR1 SGDLS, CDR2 YYNGEE. The CDR3 is 16 residues long.

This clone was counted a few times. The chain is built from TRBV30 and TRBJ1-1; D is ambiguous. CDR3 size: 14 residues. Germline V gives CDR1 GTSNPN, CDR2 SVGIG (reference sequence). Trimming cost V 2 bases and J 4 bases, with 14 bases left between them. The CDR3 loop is CAWSFAGWITEAFF. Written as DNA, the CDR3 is TGTGCCTGGAGTTTTGCGGGGTGGATCACTGAAGCTTTCTTT.

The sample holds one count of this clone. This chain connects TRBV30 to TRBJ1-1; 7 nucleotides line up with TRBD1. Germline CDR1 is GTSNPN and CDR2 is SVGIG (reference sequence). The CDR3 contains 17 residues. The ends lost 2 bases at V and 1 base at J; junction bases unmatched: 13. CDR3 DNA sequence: TGTGCCTGGAGTATTTTTAGGGGGCTTGAGGGGAACACTGAAGCTTTCTTT. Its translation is CAWSIFRGLEGNTEAFF.